The clone carrying this T cell receptor beta chain has just one count. The entry originates in a study of blood T cell repertoires in COVID-19. Study-level information: COVID-19 samples, acute and convalescent, were from the United States, Italy and Spain. The cDNA or gDNA used as material had been derived from T cells, B-cell-depleted T cells, or PBMCs.

Original processing notes: Nucleated cell number was recorded as an estimate derived from reference gene primer amplification. The table came from immunoSEQ multiplex PCR; TCRdb's copy has only in-frame clones and leaves some out. V and J calls and clone size are copied from that table; D and trimming were computed from the DNA. This sample has under 350,000 clones, with roughly 89% found just once. CDR1 is SGHNT and CDR2 is YYREEE in the germline V gene (reference sequence). Trimming shortened V by 0 bases and J by 8 bases, and 9 bases separated the two germline ends. There are 12 residues in the CDR3.

The rearrangement uses TRBV5-4 and TRBJ2-7; D unresolved. Sequencing used peripheral blood. This TCR was recovered from a man between 45 and 60 years old with acute or convalescent COVID-19. The CDR3 coding sequence is TGTGCCAGCAGCTTGGCCTCTAATAAGCAGTACTTC. Amino acid sequence: CASSLASNKQYF.